Presented here are 13 T cell receptor beta chains from one specimen sequenced in a study of OX40 agonist ivuxolimab in advanced cancers. Sequencing was performed with immunoSEQ multiplex PCR; in TCRdb, only in-frame clones are kept and a portion is missing. The sample carries some 35,000 clones, 75% to 90% recorded once. Material: CD4+ or CD8+ T cells sorted from blood, obtained in a trial of the OX40 agonist ivuxolimab. The receptors derive from an adult with an advanced solid tumor such as melanoma, head and neck, liver or kidney cancer.

The chain recombines TRBV7-2 with TRBJ2-7; D is possibly TRBD1 or TRBD2 (5 bases each). Germline lookup yields CDR1 SGHTA and CDR2 FQGNSA. This CDR3 contains 12 residues. Trimming shortened V by 5 bases and J by 6 bases, and 11 bases separated the two germline ends. The CDR3 is CASSLPGTEQYF. CDR3 nucleotide sequence: TGTGCCAGCAGCCTACCAGGGACCGAGCAGTACTTC.

The chain couples TRBV5-3 to TRBJ2-3; D is possibly TRBD2 (6 bases). TRBV5-3 has ORF status, its function being uncertain. The CDR3 sequence is 14 residues long. Between the trimmed V and J ends, which lost 2 bases and 3 bases, there was a span of 10 bases. CDR3 sequence (DNA): TGTGCCAGAAGCTTACGGGGGTTAACAGATACGCAGTATTTT. Translating it yields CARSLRGLTDTQYF.

This clone was counted between two and nine times. This chain joins TRBV7-8 and TRBJ1-2; D gene ambiguous. The CDR3 is made up of 13 amino acids. Germline values: CDR1 SGHVS, CDR2 FQNEAQ. Trimming cost V 2 bases and J 2 bases, with 6 bases left between them. In nucleotides, the CDR3 is TGTGCCAGCAGCTTATCACAGAACTATGGCTACACCTTC. Translated: CASSLSQNYGYTF. Using reference TRBV7-8 and TRBJ1-2 for the parts outside the CDR3, the full variable domain is GAGVSQSPRYKVAKRGQDVALRCDPISGHVSLFWYQQALGQGPEFLTYFQNEAQLDKSGLPSDRFFAERPEGSVSTLKIQRTQQEDSAVYLCASSLSQNYGYTFGSGTRLTVV.

V and J are TRBV11-2 and TRBJ2-1, with D unresolved. This CDR3 region has 11 residues. Germline V lookup: CDR1 SGHAT, CDR2 FQNNGV. Trimming took 8 bases from V and 6 from J, leaving 8 bases between them. CDR3 residues: CASLTGNEQFF. For the CDR3, the DNA is TGTGCCAGCTTAACGGGCAATGAGCAGTTCTTC.

The chain couples TRBV18 to TRBJ1-2; 11 bases line up with TRBD1. Germline loops: CDR1 KGHSH, CDR2 LQKENI. The CDR3 totals 15 residues. Trimming removed 6 bases from V and 6 bases from J; junction bases left unmatched: 9. The CDR3 protein is CASSQGQGADNGYTF. Written as DNA, the CDR3 is TGTGCCAGCTCCCAAGGACAGGGGGCCGATAATGGCTACACCTTC.

Only one count was recorded for this clone. V usage is TRBV18 and J usage is TRBJ1-5; D gene unclear. CDR3 size: 18 residues. Germline CDR1 and CDR2: KGHSH and LQKENI. The ends were cut back, 2 bases at V and 6 bases at J, with 23 bases in the middle. The CDR3 bases are TGTGCCAGCTCACCAAATGCGCCTCAGAAGGGCTTCAGTCAGCCCCAGCATTTT. This encodes CASSPNAPQKGFSQPQHF.

This sequence joins TRBV27 and TRBJ1-2; D ambiguous. The CDR3 is made up of 13 amino acids. Germline CDR1 and CDR2: MNHEY and SMNVEV (reference sequence). Trimming pared 2 bases from V and 4 bases from J, leaving 8 bases between. CDR3 nucleotide sequence: TGTGCCAGCAGTTTACGGCGGTCCTATGGCTACACCTTC. This encodes CASSLRRSYGYTF.

The chain combines TRBV7-6 with TRBJ1-1, with a weak D call TRBD1 (6 bases). Per germline, CDR1 SGHVS and CDR2 FNYEAQ. The length of the CDR3 is 15 residues. The germline V and J ends were trimmed by 3 bases and 2 bases, with 13 bases remaining between them. CDR3 nucleotides: TGTGCCAGCAGCTTTGTACCAGGGGCAAACACTGAAGCTTTCTTT. Protein sequence: CASSFVPGANTEAFF.

The V gene is TRBV5-8, the J gene TRBJ2-7; no clear D. The CDR3 sequence is 16 residues long. V lost 4 bases, J lost 1 base, and 18 bases lay in between. Germline V gene lookup returns CDR1 SGHTS and CDR2 YDEGEE. The CDR3 region is CASSRGFWEESYEQYF. The CDR3 nucleotides are TGTGCCAGCAGCCGCGGCTTTTGGGAAGAGTCCTACGAGCAGTACTTC.

On this clone: The junction departs from the called germline gene at one end, perhaps through a read error. The chain recombines TRBV7-7 with TRBJ2-2, with TRBD2 matching over 8 bases. Germline V lookup: CDR1 SSHAT, CDR2 FNYEAQ (reference sequence). The CDR3 is 14 amino acids. The CDR3 sequence is CASSSGLVAGELFF. CDR3 DNA: TGTGCTAGCAGCTCGGGACTAGTCGCCGGGGAGCTGTTTTTT.

The chain has TRBV6-1 and TRBJ2-3; D ambiguous. V gave up 2 bases and J gave up 2 bases, with 5 bases separating them. The CDR3 spans 13 residues. Germline-derived CDR1 and CDR2 are MNHNS and SASEGT. The CDR3 DNA sequence: TGTGCCAGCAGTGAATTGAACACAGATACGCAGTATTTT. The encoded protein is CASSELNTDTQYF.

The gene calls are TRBV2 and TRBJ1-1, with 9 bases that match TRBD1. Trimming took 7 bases from V and 1 from J; bases not matched to a gene: 4. The CDR3 length is 14 residues. Per the germline V gene, CDR1 is SNHLY and CDR2 is FYNNEI. Written as DNA, the CDR3 is TGTGCCAGCATATGGACAGGGGCGAACACTGAAGCTTTCTTT. Protein sequence: CASIWTGANTEAFF.

The genes are TRBV7-9 and TRBJ2-5; 15 bases map to TRBD2. CDR3 length: 15 residues. Germline CDR1 and CDR2: SEHNR and FQNEAQ (reference sequence). Losses at the gene ends were 5 bases for V and 5 bases for J; bases not matched to a gene: 3. The CDR3 loop is CASSPGLAGGETQYF. The CDR3 DNA follows: TGTGCCAGCAGCCCGGGACTAGCGGGAGGTGAGACCCAGTACTTC.